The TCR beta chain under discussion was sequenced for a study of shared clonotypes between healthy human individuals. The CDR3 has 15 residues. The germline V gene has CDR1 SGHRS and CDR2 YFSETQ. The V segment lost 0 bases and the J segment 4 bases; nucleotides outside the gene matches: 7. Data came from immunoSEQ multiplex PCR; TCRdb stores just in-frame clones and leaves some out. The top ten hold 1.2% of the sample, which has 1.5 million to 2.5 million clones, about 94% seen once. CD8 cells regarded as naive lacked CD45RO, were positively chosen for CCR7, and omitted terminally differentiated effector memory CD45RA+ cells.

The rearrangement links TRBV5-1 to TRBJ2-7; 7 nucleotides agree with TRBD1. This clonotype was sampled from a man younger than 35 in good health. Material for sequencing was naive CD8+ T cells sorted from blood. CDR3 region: CASSLEGASVYEQYF. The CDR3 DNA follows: TGCGCCAGCAGCTTGGAGGGGGCCTCTGTGTACGAGCAGTACTTC. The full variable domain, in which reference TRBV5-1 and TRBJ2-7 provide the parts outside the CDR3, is KAGVTQTPRYLIKTRGQQVTLSCSPISGHRSVSWYQQTPGQGLQFLFEYFSETQRNKGNFPGRFSGRQFSNSRSEMNVSTLELGDSALYLCASSLEGASVYEQYFGPGTRLTVT.